This TCR beta chain was profiled in a study of shared clonotypes between healthy human individuals. Study information: Every donor yielded three CD4 naive, three CD4 memory, two CD8 naive and one CD8 memory plate.

This clone was observed a few times. Its specificity is not known. The CDR3 is made up of 17 amino acids. Germline V gives CDR1 MGHRA, CDR2 YSYEKL. The junction had 11 bases not matched to a gene; V was cut back by 4 bases and J by 4 bases. The assay ran at deep level. The repertoire was sequenced with immunoSEQ multiplex PCR; TCRdb's copy has only in-frame clones and lacks some. This sample has around 1.1 million clones, with roughly 80% found just once. Study results and caveats: In contrast to clonotypes shared by all four donors, non-shared clonotypes had lower generation probabilities.

This chain connects TRBV4-1 to TRBJ2-1, with 9 bases lining up with TRBD2. The TCR sequence derives from a man aged 18 to 30 in good health. Some clones in this sample may be carry-over from other donors' samples. Specimen: memory CD4+ T cells from PBMCs. The subset here: CD45RA-negative fraction. In nucleotides, the CDR3 is TGCGCCAGCAGCCTAGAGGGATTCGCGGGAGGGTACAATGAGCAGTTCTTC. Translated: CASSLEGFAGGYNEQFF.